This T cell receptor (beta chain) is drawn from a study of technical replicates of blood from a few donors. Only in-frame clones appear in the TCRdb table, and some are missing; sequencing was by immunoSEQ multiplex PCR. The table lists around 70,000 clones, 94% of them singletons, with about 0.4% in the top ten. This CDR3 is built from 13 residues. V gave up 5 bases and J gave up 5 bases; unmatched junction bases: 0. CDR1 and CDR2 (germline): SGDLS, YYNGEE. The chain has TRBV9 and TRBJ2-2, with 10 bases that match TRBD1. Material: T cells isolated from PBMCs. The receptor's source is a human donor in good health. CDR3: CASRGQGTGELFF. The CDR3 DNA reads TGTGCCAGCAGGGGACAGGGGACCGGGGAGCTGTTTTTT.